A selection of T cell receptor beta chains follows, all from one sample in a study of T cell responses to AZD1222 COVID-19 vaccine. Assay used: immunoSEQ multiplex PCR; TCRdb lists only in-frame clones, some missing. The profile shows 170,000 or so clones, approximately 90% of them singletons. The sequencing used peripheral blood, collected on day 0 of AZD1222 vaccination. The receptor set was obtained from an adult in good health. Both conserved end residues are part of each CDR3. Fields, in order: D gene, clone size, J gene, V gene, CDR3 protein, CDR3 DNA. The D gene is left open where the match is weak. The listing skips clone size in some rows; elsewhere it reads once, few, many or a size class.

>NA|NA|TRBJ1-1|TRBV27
CASSLLGPPGEAFF
TGTGCCAGCAGTTTATTGGGGCCTCCTGGCGAGGCTTTCTTT
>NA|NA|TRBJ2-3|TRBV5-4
CASSLRGGGTDTQYF
TGTGCCAGCAGCCTGAGGGGCGGAGGCACAGATACGCAGTATTTT
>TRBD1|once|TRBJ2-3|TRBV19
CASSTRQGGDTQYF
TGTGCCAGTAGTACGCGACAGGGCGGAGATACGCAGTATTTT
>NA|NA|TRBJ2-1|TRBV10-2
CATSHNEQFF
TGCGCCACCTCACACAATGAGCAGTTCTTC
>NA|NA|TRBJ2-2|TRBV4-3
CASSHRQHADGAGELFF
TGCGCCAGCAGCCACAGACAGCATGCGGACGGGGCCGGGGAGCTGTTTTTT
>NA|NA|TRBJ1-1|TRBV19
CASSILGMGTEAFF
TGTGCCAGTAGTATATTGGGGATGGGCACTGAAGCTTTCTTT
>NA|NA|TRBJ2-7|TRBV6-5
CASTSGHYEQYF
TGTGCCAGCACCTCTGGCCACTACGAGCAGTACTTC
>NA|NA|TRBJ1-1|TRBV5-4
CASSLPGGVNTEAFF
TGTGCCAGCAGCCTACCTGGGGGAGTGAACACTGAAGCTTTCTTT
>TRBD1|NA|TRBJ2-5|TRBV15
CATSTWTGGGGETQYF
TGTGCCACCAGCACCTGGACAGGGGGCGGTGGTGAGACCCAGTACTTC
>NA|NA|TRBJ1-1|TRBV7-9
CASSLVAGPSEGKAFF
TGTGCCAGCAGCTTAGTGGCGGGGCCATCTGAGGGGAAAGCTTTCTTT
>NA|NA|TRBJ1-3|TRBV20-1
CSARNPNTIYF
TGCAGTGCTAGAAACCCCAACACCATATATTTT
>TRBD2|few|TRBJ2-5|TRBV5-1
CASSTGLAGVETQYF
TGCGCCAGCAGCACCGGACTAGCGGGGGTGGAGACCCAGTACTTC
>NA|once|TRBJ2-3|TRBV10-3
CAISEGGAPTDTQYF
TGTGCCATCAGTGAGGGGGGAGCACCCACAGATACGCAGTATTTT
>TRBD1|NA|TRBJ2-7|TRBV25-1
CASSVGQGRHEQYF
TGTGCCAGCAGTGTCGGACAGGGGAGGCACGAGCAGTACTTC
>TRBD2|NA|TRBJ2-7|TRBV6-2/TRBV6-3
CASSGTSRGREQYF
TGTGCCAGCAGTGGGACTAGCAGGGGTCGGGAGCAGTACTTC
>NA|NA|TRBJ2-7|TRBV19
CASSTGGSSYEQYF
TGTGCCAGTAGTACAGGGGGGAGCTCCTACGAGCAGTACTTC
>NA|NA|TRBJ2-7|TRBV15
CATSPMGDVHSYEQYF
TGTGCCACCAGCCCGATGGGGGACGTCCACTCCTACGAGCAGTACTTC
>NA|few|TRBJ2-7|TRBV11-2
CASSPAGELEQYF
TGTGCCAGCAGCCCAGCCGGAGAGCTCGAGCAGTACTTC
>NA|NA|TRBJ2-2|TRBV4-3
CASSQDKVSTGELFF
TGCGCCAGCAGCCAAGATAAGGTTTCCACCGGGGAGCTGTTTTTT
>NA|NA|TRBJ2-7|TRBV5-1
CASSLASVPEIYEQYF
TGCGCCAGCAGCTTGGCTAGCGTCCCGGAAATCTACGAGCAGTACTTC
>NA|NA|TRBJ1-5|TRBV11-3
CASSWTAEGNQPQHF
TGTGCCAGCAGCTGGACAGCGGAGGGCAATCAGCCCCAGCATTTT
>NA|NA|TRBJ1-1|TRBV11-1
CASIPRGDTEAFF
TGTGCCAGCATTCCCAGGGGCGACACTGAAGCTTTCTTT
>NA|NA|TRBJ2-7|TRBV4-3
CASSQDPGLPYEQYF
TGCGCCAGCAGCCAAGATCCAGGACTACCCTACGAGCAGTACTTC
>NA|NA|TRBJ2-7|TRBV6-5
CASSPVGTHEQYF
TGTGCCAGCAGCCCAGTCGGAACCCACGAGCAGTACTTC
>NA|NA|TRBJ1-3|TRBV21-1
CASSKSKGTAGNTIYF
TGTGCCAGCAGCAAATCTAAGGGAACGGCCGGAAACACCATATATTTT
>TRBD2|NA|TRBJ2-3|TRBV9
CASNPLAGGNPSTDTQYF
TGTGCCAGCAACCCCCTAGCGGGGGGTAACCCTAGCACAGATACGCAGTATTTT
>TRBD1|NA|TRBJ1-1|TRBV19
CASSIDFLGQGRGSTEAFF
TGTGCCAGTAGTATAGACTTCCTCGGACAGGGGAGAGGTTCCACTGAAGCTTTCTTT
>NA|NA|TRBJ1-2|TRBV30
CAWKRRGGVRYGYTF
TGTGCCTGGAAACGTCGAGGGGGGGTCAGGTATGGCTACACCTTC
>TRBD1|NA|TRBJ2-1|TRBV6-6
CASRQDRGPNEQFF
TGTGCCAGCAGACAGGACAGGGGGCCCAATGAGCAGTTCTTC
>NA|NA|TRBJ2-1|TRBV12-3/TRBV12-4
CASSVENEQFF
TGTGCCAGCAGTGTCGAGAATGAGCAGTTCTTC
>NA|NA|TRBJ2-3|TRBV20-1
CSASAWGGSSDTQYF
TGCAGTGCTAGTGCGTGGGGGGGCTCTTCAGATACGCAGTATTTT
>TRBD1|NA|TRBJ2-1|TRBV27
CASSLRRDREYNEQFF
TGTGCCAGCAGCCTACGTCGGGACAGGGAATACAATGAGCAGTTCTTC
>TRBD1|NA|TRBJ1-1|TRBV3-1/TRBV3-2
CASSPATGRNTEAFF
TGTGCCAGCAGCCCTGCGACAGGGCGGAACACTGAAGCTTTCTTT
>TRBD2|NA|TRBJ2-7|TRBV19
CASSISSSSGGPNEQYF
TGTGCCAGTAGTATATCCAGTTCTAGCGGGGGGCCCAACGAGCAGTACTTC
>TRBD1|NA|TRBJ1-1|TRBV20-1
CSANRGTEAFF
TGCAGTGCAAACAGGGGCACTGAAGCTTTCTTT
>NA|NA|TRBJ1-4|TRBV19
CASSVGTSTNEKLFF
TGTGCCAGTAGTGTGGGGACATCAACTAATGAAAAACTGTTTTTT
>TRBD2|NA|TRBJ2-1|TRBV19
CASSIAGGGGRYNEQFF
TGTGCCAGTAGTATAGCCGGGGGGGGTGGTCGGTACAATGAGCAGTTCTTC
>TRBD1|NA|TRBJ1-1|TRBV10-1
CANGQGVGTEAFF
TGCGCCAACGGACAGGGGGTGGGCACTGAAGCTTTCTTT
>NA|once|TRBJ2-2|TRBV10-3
CAITGTNTGELFF
TGTGCCATCACCGGGACTAACACCGGGGAGCTGTTTTTT
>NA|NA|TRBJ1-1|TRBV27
CASSLQGWDTEAFF
TGTGCCAGCAGTCTACAGGGTTGGGACACTGAAGCTTTCTTT
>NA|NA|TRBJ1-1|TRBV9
CASSVTTMNTEAFF
TGTGCCAGCAGCGTAACCACGATGAACACTGAAGCTTTCTTT
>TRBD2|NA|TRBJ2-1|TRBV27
CASSFLLAGDYNEQFF
TGTGCCAGCAGTTTTTTGTTAGCGGGGGATTACAATGAGCAGTTCTTC